These 2 T cell receptor beta chains were sequenced from one sample in a study of blood T cells in healthy people across ages. The use of a sample-barcoded 5' primer and a J-beta primer mix characterized a second PCR of roughly 6 to 11 cycles. MiXCR was run by TCRdb on the 5' RACE reads, yielding one entry per CDR3 protein. The sample consists of about a million distinct CDR3 sequences, roughly 51% of them appearing once. The specimen was blood. Source of these receptors: a woman in her sixties or seventies in good health.

The chain is built from TRBV20-1 and TRBJ1-6; 11 bases line up with TRBD1. The CDR3 has 15 amino acids. Trimming cost V 6 bases and J 8 bases; bases outside gene matches: 9. Germline values: CDR1 DFQATT, CDR2 SNEGSKA (reference sequence). CDR3 bases: TGCAGTGCCCCGACGGACAGGGGGCGGGATTCACCCCTCCACTTT. Its translation is CSAPTDRGRDSPLHF.

This clonotype occurred many times. Here the CDR3 DNA reads TGTGCCAGCAGCTTAAAGGGGAGCTCCTACAATGAGCAGTTCTTC. Protein sequence: CASSLKGSSYNEQFF. The gene calls are TRBV7-3 and TRBJ2-1; either TRBD1 or TRBD2 may fit D (5 bases each). Trimming removed 1 base from V and 0 bases from J, with 7 bases in between. The CDR3 runs 15 residues. CDR1 is SGHTA and CDR2 is FQGTGA in the germline V gene.